The 8 T cell receptor beta chains in this list originate from one sample, sequenced in a study of blood T cell repertoires in COVID-19. The method was immunoSEQ multiplex PCR; TCRdb's version includes in-frame clones alone and lacks a portion of them. Of approximately 300,000 clones listed, roughly 90% are singletons. What was sequenced was PBMCs or T cells enriched from blood (not recorded which). These TCRs come from a woman younger than 45 who had recovered from COVID-19.

This rearrangement joins TRBV18 to TRBJ1-2; possible D gene TRBD1, 5 bases. V was pared by 6 bases and J by 1 base, with 12 bases between. Germline V CDR1 and CDR2: KGHSH, LQKENI. The CDR3 contains 14 residues. The CDR3 loop reads CASSSPQGNYGYTF. The CDR3 nucleotides are TGTGCCAGCTCGTCACCCCAGGGTAACTATGGCTACACCTTC.

For this clone: The junction shows a germline mismatch at one end, possibly a read error. The chain couples TRBV7-2 to TRBJ1-4, with D possibly TRBD1 on 6 matching bases. The CDR3 runs 15 residues. Germline V gene data show CDR1 as SGHTA and CDR2 as FQGNSA. This CDR3 is CASSIAGTFSEKLFF. CDR3 nucleotides: TGTGCCAGCAGCATAGCCGGGACATTCAGCGAAAAACTGTTTTTT.

The V call is TRBV27, the J call TRBJ1-4, with 10 bases lining up with TRBD1. From germline, CDR1 is MNHEY and CDR2 SMNVEV (reference sequence). This CDR3 comprises 16 residues. V shed 4 bases, J shed 3 bases, and the junction held 5 bases outside the gene matches. DNA for the CDR3: TGTGCCAGCAGTTCCGGACAGGGGGAGGCTAATGAAAAACTGTTTTTT. Its protein product is CASSSGQGEANEKLFF.

The CDR3: CASSQDRWLAGREQFF. The CDR3 coding sequence is TGTGCCAGCAGCCAAGATCGTTGGCTAGCGGGGAGGGAGCAGTTCTTC. The J gene is TRBJ2-1, the V gene TRBV3-1 (or the pseudogene TRBV3-2); 9 bases agree with TRBD2. The junction had 10 bases not matched to a gene; V was cut back by 0 bases and J by 10 bases. Germline V lookup: CDR1 LGHDT, CDR2 YNNKEL (reference sequence). This CDR3 comprises 16 residues.

J is TRBJ1-2 and V is TRBV14, with a weak D call TRBD1 (5 bases). Germline V gene data show CDR1 as SGHDN and CDR2 as FVKESK. The CDR3 is 13 amino acids. V was clipped by 4 bases and J by 8 bases, with 14 bases between them. The CDR3 DNA follows: TGTGCCAGCAGCCCACAGGCGGGGTCCGGCTACACCTTC. Encoded protein: CASSPQAGSGYTF.

Details on this clone: The CDR3 ends on some other residue instead of the conserved phenylalanine or tryptophan, so this is likely a read error. It is unclear where the CDR3 begins or ends on the DNA, so no DNA is shown, and the CDR3 is as TCRdb lists it. The genes are TRBV5-1 and TRBJ1-4; the D call of TRBD1 is as the table states it, not checked on the DNA. Germline V gene lookup returns CDR1 SGHRS and CDR2 YFSETQ. The CDR3 numbers 10 amino acids, ends counted. CDR3 sequence reads: CASTLGNGQG.

The V call is TRBV27, the J call TRBJ2-1; no clear D gene. The CDR3 spans 14 residues. The V gene lost 2 bases and the J gene lost 4 bases, with 9 bases spanning the gap. Germline V gives CDR1 MNHEY, CDR2 SMNVEV (reference sequence). This CDR3 reads CASSLLAEYNEQFF. In nucleotides, the CDR3 is TGTGCCAGCAGTTTACTTGCGGAATACAATGAGCAGTTCTTC.

This chain joins TRBV5-1 and TRBJ2-1; D call uncertain. This CDR3 is 12 amino acids long. Per the germline V gene, CDR1 is SGHRS and CDR2 is YFSETQ. Trimming cost V 2 bases and J 7 bases, with 7 bases left between them. CDR3 region: CASSLPQNEQFF. In nucleotides, the CDR3 is TGCGCCAGCAGCTTACCGCAGAATGAGCAGTTCTTC.